This is a list of T cell receptor beta chains from one sample in a study of neurological immune-mediated disorders. Using its own MiXCR run on the 5' RACE reads, TCRdb lists one record per CDR3 protein. This sample has 85,000 to 90,000 distinct CDR3 sequences, with 3.5% found just once. The sample consisted of PBMCs. All receptors derive from a woman aged 45 to 65 with multiple sclerosis. CDR3s leave out the opening cysteine and the closing phenylalanine or tryptophan.

TRBV12-3/TRBV12-4,TRBJ2-7,10,ASLGQGYEQY
TRBV12-3/TRBV12-4,TRBJ1-2,16,ASSLTGSPEFGVSGYT
TRBV28,TRBJ2-7,13,ASIRDSLSSYEQY
TRBV12-3/TRBV12-4,TRBJ2-3,13,ASTPGGGGTDTQY
TRBV21-1,TRBJ2-3,15,ASSKAPTSGSTDTQY
TRBV7-6,TRBJ1-1,14,ASSLGQGSLGTEAF
TRBV6-4,TRBJ2-3,12,ASSDGTSTDTQY
TRBV20-1,TRBJ2-1,12,SARGSISYNEQF
TRBV7-3,TRBJ2-1,10,ASSFSRGEQF
TRBV29-1,TRBJ1-2,13,SVEGSGTGRYGYT
TRBV7-6,TRBJ1-2,12,ASSLNEGRYGYT
TRBV10-3,TRBJ2-3,12,AITTGAGREAQY
TRBV5-6,TRBJ1-1,11,ASSLQQVANAF
TRBV2,TRBJ1-6,13,ASSPSTEHGSPLH
TRBV7-2,TRBJ2-1,14,ASSSGLAGGLNEQF
TRBV5-5,TRBJ2-1,14,ASSLSRSGGYNEQF
TRBV7-2,TRBJ2-1,14,ASSLDFRDRGNEQF
TRBV7-2,TRBJ2-7,13,ASSLASGGGYEQY
TRBV12-3/TRBV12-4,TRBJ2-2,12,ASSLTGMTGELF
TRBV20-1,TRBJ2-7,10,SARTGSYEQY
TRBV5-1,TRBJ2-7,12,ASSLVQGLYEQY
TRBV25-1,TRBJ1-5,10,ASSEVGQPQH
TRBV7-9,TRBJ1-1,12,ASRHEGAKTEAF